This is a list of T cell receptor beta chains from one sample in a study of cytomegalovirus exposure and HLA in healthy donors. Sequencing used immunoSEQ multiplex PCR; TCRdb keeps in-frame clones, though not all of them. Here the sample spans about 120,000 clones, about 90% being singletons. Sequencing was performed on PBMCs. The receptors shown here come from a woman aged 18 to 35 in good health and CMV-seronegative. Each CDR3 is given with its conserved first and last residue. The D gene is left open where the match is weak. The size of a clone is reported for some rows only, either as once, few or many, or as a class for expanded clones.

d_call j_call v_call clone_size cdr3_aa cdr3_nt
TRBD2 TRBJ2-2 TRBV7-9 . CASSLEAGVTTGELFF TGTGCCAGCAGCTTAGAAGCGGGGGTTACCACCGGGGAGCTGTTTTTT
. TRBJ2-7 TRBV5-5 . CASSSPSYEQYF TGTGCCAGCAGTTCTCCTAGCTACGAGCAGTACTTC
TRBD1 TRBJ2-7 TRBV19 . CASSTRRDRGSYEQYF TGTGCCAGTAGTACCCGCCGGGACAGGGGATCCTACGAGCAGTACTTC
. TRBJ2-1 TRBV7-2 . CASRLYEFTLYNEQFF TGTGCCAGCAGGTTATATGAGTTCACGCTATACAATGAGCAGTTCTTC
. TRBJ1-3 TRBV10-1 . CASSEFRSSGNTIYF TGCGCCAGCAGTGAGTTTAGGAGCTCTGGAAACACCATATATTTT
. TRBJ2-2 TRBV6-1 . CASSEFGGPTGELFF TGTGCCAGCAGTGAATTCGGGGGGCCGACCGGGGAGCTGTTTTTT
TRBD1 TRBJ2-7 TRBV25-1 once CASSDQGGDSAYEQYF TGTGCCAGCAGTGACCAAGGTGGGGACAGCGCCTACGAGCAGTACTTC
. TRBJ2-6 TRBV6-5 . CASSTLSGANVLTF TGTGCCAGCAGTACCCTATCTGGGGCCAACGTCCTGACTTTC
TRBD1 TRBJ1-2 TRBV28 . CASSLGTGDGYTF TGTGCCAGCAGTTTGGGGACAGGGGATGGCTACACCTTC
. TRBJ2-5 TRBV30 . CALAPQQETQYF TGTGCCTTGGCCCCACAGCAAGAGACCCAGTACTTC
. TRBJ2-7 TRBV2 . CASSVPSGVGQYF TGTGCCAGCAGTGTTCCATCAGGGGTGGGGCAGTACTTC
TRBD1 TRBJ2-1 TRBV5-1 . CASSLLGQGADEQFF TGCGCCAGCAGCCTGCTGGGACAGGGGGCAGATGAGCAGTTCTTC
TRBD2 TRBJ2-1 TRBV11-2 . CASSLKTSGRNNEQFF TGTGCCAGCAGTCTTAAGACTAGCGGCAGAAACAATGAGCAGTTCTTC
. TRBJ1-6 TRBV6-4 . CASSDGQHNSPLHF TGTGCCAGCAGTGACGGACAGCATAATTCACCCCTCCACTTT
TRBD2 TRBJ2-3 TRBV5-1 . CASRRGGTDTQYF TGCGCCAGCAGACGGGGGGGCACAGATACGCAGTATTTT
. TRBJ1-1 TRBV2 . CASSHTNSGQKNTEAFF TGTGCCAGCAGTCACACCAATTCCGGACAGAAGAACACTGAAGCTTTCTTT
. TRBJ1-4 TRBV7-2 . CASSYAAGYEKLFF TGTGCCAGCAGCTATGCAGCGGGGTATGAAAAACTGTTTTTT
TRBD1 TRBJ1-1 TRBV7-9 . CASSLDTGGRTEAFF TGTGCCAGCAGCTTAGATACAGGGGGCAGGACTGAAGCTTTCTTT
TRBD2 TRBJ2-7 TRBV30 . CAWSPPAAGGPFGYEQYF TGTGCCTGGAGTCCCCCGGCGGCGGGAGGGCCATTTGGCTACGAGCAGTACTTC
. TRBJ2-5 TRBV5-1 . CASSLATARQETQYF TGCGCCAGCAGCTTGGCAACAGCACGACAAGAGACCCAGTACTTC
TRBD2 TRBJ2-3 TRBV28 . CASSLLAGVLNQKTDTQYF TGTGCCAGCAGTTTGCTAGCGGGAGTTCTCAACCAGAAGACAGATACGCAGTATTTT
. TRBJ1-2 TRBV30 . CASSKATLYNYGYTF TGTGCCTCCTCCAAGGCGACTCTCTATAACTATGGCTACACCTTC
. TRBJ1-1 TRBV27 . CASSLGQQVEAFF TGTGCCAGCAGTTTAGGTCAGCAGGTTGAAGCTTTCTTT
. TRBJ2-5 TRBV28 . CASSDPIGSGQETQYF TGTGCCAGCAGTGACCCCATCGGGAGCGGCCAAGAGACCCAGTACTTC
TRBD1 TRBJ2-3 TRBV29-1 . CSVDGTGGTDTQYF TGCAGCGTTGACGGGACAGGGGGAACAGATACGCAGTATTTT
. TRBJ1-1 TRBV5-3 . CARSLFQKNTEAFF TGTGCCAGAAGCTTGTTTCAGAAGAACACTGAAGCTTTCTTT
. TRBJ1-1 TRBV6-5 once CASSYSSQANTEAFF TGTGCCAGCAGTTACTCGAGCCAGGCGAACACTGAAGCTTTCTTT
. TRBJ1-2 TRBV7-2 . CASSFSGENYGYTF TGTGCCAGCAGCTTTTCAGGGGAAAACTATGGCTACACCTTC
. TRBJ1-4 TRBV2 . CASSVWGVIGTNEKLFF TGTGCCAGCAGTGTATGGGGGGTCATTGGCACTAATGAAAAACTGTTTTTT
. TRBJ2-3 TRBV11-2 . CASSPQQISTDTQYF TGTGCCAGCAGCCCTCAACAGATAAGCACAGATACGCAGTATTTT
TRBD2 TRBJ2-1 TRBV27 few CASSLTGGGAYNEQFF TGTGCCAGCAGTTTAACGGGCGGGGGGGCCTACAATGAGCAGTTCTTC
. TRBJ2-7 TRBV7-9 . CASSPQQSYYEQYF TGTGCCAGCAGCCCACAGCAGAGCTACTACGAGCAGTACTTC
TRBD2 TRBJ2-5 TRBV11-2 . CASSPRSGGEETQYF TGTGCCAGCAGCCCTCGAAGCGGGGGGGAAGAGACCCAGTACTTC
TRBD1 TRBJ2-1 TRBV29-1 once CSALGVGQGMVDEQFF TGCAGCGCCCTGGGGGTCGGACAGGGGATGGTGGATGAGCAGTTCTTC
. TRBJ2-7 TRBV7-8 . CASSQPGAHEQYF TGTGCCAGCAGCCAACCTGGGGCCCACGAGCAGTACTTC
. TRBJ2-7 TRBV29-1 . CSVLDEWEQYF TGCAGCGTTCTAGACGAGTGGGAGCAGTACTTC
TRBD2 TRBJ2-1 TRBV19 . CASSINLAEYNEQFF TGTGCCAGTAGTATAAACCTAGCGGAGTACAATGAGCAGTTCTTC
TRBD2 TRBJ2-3 TRBV28 once CASHPGGAGSDTQYF TGTGCCAGCCACCCGGGGGGAGCGGGCTCAGATACGCAGTATTTT
. TRBJ1-2 TRBV27 . CASSLRQGRFSYTF TGTGCCAGCAGTTTACGGCAGGGGCGTTTTAGCTACACCTTC
TRBD2 TRBJ2-1 TRBV27 . CASSLLAGGLYNEQFF TGTGCCAGCAGTTTGCTAGCGGGGGGCCTCTACAATGAGCAGTTCTTC
TRBD1 TRBJ1-5 TRBV10-3 once CAISGQGASNQPQHF TGTGCCATCAGTGGACAGGGGGCATCCAATCAGCCCCAGCATTTT
TRBD2 TRBJ2-1 TRBV9 . CASSVSGTNYNEQFF TGTGCCAGCAGCGTAAGCGGGACCAACTACAATGAGCAGTTCTTC
TRBD1 TRBJ1-5 TRBV6-6 . CASSTPGGVSNQPQHF TGTGCCAGCAGTACCCCAGGGGGCGTTAGCAATCAGCCCCAGCATTTT
. TRBJ1-6 TRBV5-1 . CASSLQTGQGSPLHF TGCGCCAGCAGCTTACAAACAGGGCAAGGTTCACCCCTCCACTTT
. TRBJ2-1 TRBV19 . CASSPRRAQSSYNEQFF TGTGCCAGTAGTCCTCGGCGGGCCCAGAGCTCCTACAATGAGCAGTTCTTC
. TRBJ2-5 TRBV6-5 . CASSYYGQETQYF TGTGCCAGCAGTTACTACGGCCAAGAGACCCAGTACTTC
. TRBJ1-1 TRBV9 . CASSVLGYSPAIEAFF TGTGCCAGCAGCGTTCTTGGATACAGCCCAGCAATTGAAGCTTTCTTT
. TRBJ2-1 TRBV18 . CASSPGGATYNEQFF TGTGCCAGCTCACCGGGCGGGGCCACCTACAATGAGCAGTTCTTC
TRBD2 TRBJ2-1 TRBV6-6 . CASSYSSGGSYNEQFF TGTGCCAGCAGTTACTCGTCGGGAGGGTCCTACAATGAGCAGTTCTTC
. TRBJ2-7 TRBV28 . CASSLYAGAYEQYF TGTGCCAGCAGTTTATACGCAGGGGCCTACGAGCAGTACTTC
. TRBJ1-1 TRBV27 . CASIKAAEAFF TGTGCCAGCATCAAAGCGGCTGAAGCTTTCTTT
. TRBJ2-2 TRBV6-1 . CASSPVSGELFF TGTGCCAGCAGCCCGGTGTCCGGGGAGCTGTTTTTT
. TRBJ2-7 TRBV13 . CASSLGAGIFSYEQYF TGTGCCAGCAGCTTAGGGGCGGGGATTTTCTCCTACGAGCAGTACTTC
. TRBJ1-2 TRBV28 . CASSLASFYGYTF TGTGCCAGCAGTTTGGCCAGTTTCTATGGCTACACCTTC